Below are 3 T cell receptor beta chains sequenced from a single sample in a study of Graves' ophthalmopathy and Graves' hyperthyroidism. Beta-chain TCR CDR3 regions were amplified from RNA transcripts. Following a first-round RT-PCR that used HTBI primers, a second-round multiplex PCR was carried out. One entry per CDR3 protein results from TCRdb running MiXCR on the multiplex PCR reads. The sample yields approximately 410,000 distinct CDR3 sequences, 15% seen once. The source material was peripheral blood. The source is a woman under 30 with stable Graves' hyperthyroidism.

This clonotype was picked up many times. The V call is TRBV6-1, the J call TRBJ1-2; D is unresolved. V was trimmed by 6 bases and J by 0 bases, leaving 17 bases between them. Germline assignment: CDR1 MNHNS and CDR2 SASEGT. The CDR3 is 16 residues long. In DNA form, the CDR3 reads TGTGCCAGCAGGGGGTCCCCCCGGACGGCTAACTATGGCTACACCTTC. Translation gives CASRGSPRTANYGYTF.

In its sample, this clonotype was seen many times. V and J are TRBV18 and TRBJ1-5, with D tentatively TRBD1 (5 bases). Per the germline V gene, CDR1 is KGHSH and CDR2 is LQKENI. Trimming shortened V by 3 bases and J by 5 bases, and 14 bases separated the two germline ends. CDR3 length equals 15 residues. The CDR3 DNA follows: TGTGCCAGCTCACCGGGGCAGGGAGGGCATCAGCCCCAGCATTTT. Translating gives CASSPGQGGHQPQHF.

This clonotype was detected a few times. The chain recombines TRBV7-9 with TRBJ1-1; D unclear. V was pared by 2 bases and J by 7 bases, with 14 bases between. Germline V gene data show CDR1 as SEHNR and CDR2 as FQNEAQ (reference sequence). This CDR3 region has 14 residues. CDR3 region: CASSLLGSRDEAFF. As DNA, the CDR3 is TGTGCCAGCAGCTTACTGGGGTCCAGAGATGAAGCTTTCTTT. Full variable domain (rest looked up from reference TRBV7-9 and TRBJ1-1): DTGVSQNPRHKITKRGQNVTFRCDPISEHNRLYWYRQTLGQGPEFLTYFQNEAQLEKSRLLSDRFSAERPKGSFSTLEIQRTEQGDSAMYLCASSLLGSRDEAFFGQGTRLTVV.